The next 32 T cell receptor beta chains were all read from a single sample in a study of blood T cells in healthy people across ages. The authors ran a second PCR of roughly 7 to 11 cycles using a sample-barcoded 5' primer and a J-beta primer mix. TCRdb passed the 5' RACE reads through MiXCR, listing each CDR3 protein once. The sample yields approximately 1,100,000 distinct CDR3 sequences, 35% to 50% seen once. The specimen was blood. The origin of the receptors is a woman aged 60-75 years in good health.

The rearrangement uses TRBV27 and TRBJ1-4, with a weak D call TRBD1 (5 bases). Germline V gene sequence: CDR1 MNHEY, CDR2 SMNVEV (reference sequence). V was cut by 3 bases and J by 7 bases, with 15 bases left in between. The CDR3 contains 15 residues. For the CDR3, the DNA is TGTGCCAGCAGTTTGGGAAGGGCAGGGTCTGAAAAACTGTTTTTT. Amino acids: CASSLGRAGSEKLFF.

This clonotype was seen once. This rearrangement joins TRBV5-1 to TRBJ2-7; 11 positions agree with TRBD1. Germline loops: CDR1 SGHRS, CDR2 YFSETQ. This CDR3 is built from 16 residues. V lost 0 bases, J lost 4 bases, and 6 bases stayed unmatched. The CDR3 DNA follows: TGCGCCAGCAGCTTGGCCATTGGACAGGGGGCATACGAGCAGTACTTC. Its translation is CASSLAIGQGAYEQYF.

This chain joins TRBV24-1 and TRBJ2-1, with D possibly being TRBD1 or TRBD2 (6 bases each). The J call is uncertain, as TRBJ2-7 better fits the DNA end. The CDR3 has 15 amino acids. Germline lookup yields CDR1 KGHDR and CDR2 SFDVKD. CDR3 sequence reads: CATSENGGSYNEQYF. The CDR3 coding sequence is TGTGCCACCAGTGAAAACGGGGGCTCCTACAATGAGCAGTACTTC.

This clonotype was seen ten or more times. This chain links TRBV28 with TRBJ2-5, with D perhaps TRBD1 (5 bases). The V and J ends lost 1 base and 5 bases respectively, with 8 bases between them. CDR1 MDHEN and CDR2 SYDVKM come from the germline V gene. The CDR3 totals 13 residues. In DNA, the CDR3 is TGTGCCAGCAGTTTATCTGGGGCGGAGACCCAGTACTTC. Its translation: CASSLSGAETQYF.

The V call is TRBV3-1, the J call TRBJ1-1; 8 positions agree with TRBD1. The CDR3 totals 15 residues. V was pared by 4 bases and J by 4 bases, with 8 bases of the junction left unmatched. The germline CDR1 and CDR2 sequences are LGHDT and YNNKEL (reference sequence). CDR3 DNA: TGTGCCAGCAGCCTCCGACAGGGGTTAATCACTGAAGCTTTCTTT. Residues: CASSLRQGLITEAFF. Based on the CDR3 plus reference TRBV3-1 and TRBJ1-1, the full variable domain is DTAVSQTPKYLVTQMGNDKSIKCEQNLGHDTMYWYKQDSKKFLKIMFSYNNKELIINETVPNRFSPKSPDKAHLNLHINSLELGDSAVYFCASSLRQGLITEAFFGQGTRLTVV.

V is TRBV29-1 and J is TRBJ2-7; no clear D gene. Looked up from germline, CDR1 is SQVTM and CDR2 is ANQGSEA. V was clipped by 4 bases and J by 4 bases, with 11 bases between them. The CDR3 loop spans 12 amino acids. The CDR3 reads CSVGTEGYEQYF. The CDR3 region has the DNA TGCAGCGTTGGTACAGAAGGATACGAGCAGTACTTC.

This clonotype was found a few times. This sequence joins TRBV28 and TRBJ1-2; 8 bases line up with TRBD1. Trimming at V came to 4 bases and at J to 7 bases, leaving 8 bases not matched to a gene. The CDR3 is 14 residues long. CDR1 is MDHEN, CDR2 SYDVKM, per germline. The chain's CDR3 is CASSYSPGQVGYTF. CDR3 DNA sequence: TGTGCCAGCAGTTACTCCCCGGGACAGGTTGGCTACACCTTC.

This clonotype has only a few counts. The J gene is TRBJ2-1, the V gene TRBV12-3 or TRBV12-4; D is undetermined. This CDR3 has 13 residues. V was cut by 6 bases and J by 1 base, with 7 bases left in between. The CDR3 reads CASRPMSYNEQFF. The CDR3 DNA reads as TGTGCCAGCAGACCCATGTCCTACAATGAGCAGTTCTTC.

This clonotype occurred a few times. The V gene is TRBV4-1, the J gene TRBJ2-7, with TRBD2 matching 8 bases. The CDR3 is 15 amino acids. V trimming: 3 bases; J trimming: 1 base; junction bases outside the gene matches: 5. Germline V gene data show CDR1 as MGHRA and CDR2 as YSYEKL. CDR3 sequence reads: CASSHLSGASYEQYF. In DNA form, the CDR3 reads TGCGCCAGCAGCCACCTTAGCGGGGCTTCCTACGAGCAGTACTTC.

The CDR3 protein is CASRRPDRAGSYNEQFF. For the CDR3, the DNA is TGTGCCAGCAGGAGGCCTGACAGGGCGGGTTCCTACAATGAGCAGTTCTTC. This chain connects TRBV6-2 or TRBV6-3 to TRBJ2-1; 7 bases line up with TRBD1. The germline gives CDR1 MNHEY, CDR2 SVGEGT. Trimming took 6 bases from V and 1 from J; bases not matched to a gene: 12. The CDR3 totals 17 residues.

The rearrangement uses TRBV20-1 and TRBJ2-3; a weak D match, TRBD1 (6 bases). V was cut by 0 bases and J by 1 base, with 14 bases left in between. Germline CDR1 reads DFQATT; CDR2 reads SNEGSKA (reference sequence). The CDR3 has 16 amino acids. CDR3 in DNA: TGCAGTGCTAGAGAGGGCAGGGGCTTCGGCACAGATACGCAGTATTTT. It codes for CSAREGRGFGTDTQYF.

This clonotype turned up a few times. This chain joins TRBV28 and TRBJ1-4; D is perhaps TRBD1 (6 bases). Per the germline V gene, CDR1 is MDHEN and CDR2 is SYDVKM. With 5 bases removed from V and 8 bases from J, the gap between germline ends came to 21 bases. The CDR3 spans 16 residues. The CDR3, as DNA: TGTGCCAGCAGTGGGGCTGCCGGGACACTCGAAGAAAAACTGTTTTTT. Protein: CASSGAAGTLEEKLFF.

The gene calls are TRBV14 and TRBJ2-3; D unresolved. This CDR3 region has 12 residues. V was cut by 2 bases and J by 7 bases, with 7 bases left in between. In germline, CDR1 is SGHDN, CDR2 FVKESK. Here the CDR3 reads CASSQLTYTQYF. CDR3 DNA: TGTGCCAGCAGCCAACTAACGTATACGCAGTATTTT.

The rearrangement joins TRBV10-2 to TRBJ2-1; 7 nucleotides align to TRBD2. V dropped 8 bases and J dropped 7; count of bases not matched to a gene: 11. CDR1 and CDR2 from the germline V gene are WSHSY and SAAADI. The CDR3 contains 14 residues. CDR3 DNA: TGCGCCAGCCAGGGAGGGGCGGGAAGTAATGAGCAGTTCTTC. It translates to CASQGGAGSNEQFF.

The CDR3: CASSVDRGGYGYTF. In DNA, the CDR3 is TGTGCCAGCAGTGTTGACAGAGGTGGCTATGGCTACACCTTC. J is TRBJ1-2 and V is TRBV2; D perhaps matches TRBD1 (5 bases). V lost 4 bases, J lost 4 bases, and 13 bases lay in between. Germline assignment: CDR1 SNHLY and CDR2 FYNNEI. The CDR3 totals 14 residues.

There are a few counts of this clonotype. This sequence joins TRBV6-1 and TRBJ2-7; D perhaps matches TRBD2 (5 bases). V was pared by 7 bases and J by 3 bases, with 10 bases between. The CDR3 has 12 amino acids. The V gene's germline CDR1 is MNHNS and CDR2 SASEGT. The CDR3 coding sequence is TGTGCCAGCACCAGGACTTTCTACGAGCAGTACTTC. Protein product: CASTRTFYEQYF.

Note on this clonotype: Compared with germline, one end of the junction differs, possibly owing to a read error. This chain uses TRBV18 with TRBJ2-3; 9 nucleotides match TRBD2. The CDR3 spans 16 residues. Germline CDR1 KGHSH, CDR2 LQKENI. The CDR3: CAGSPLAGGISDTQYF. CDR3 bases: TGTGCCGGCTCACCACTTGCGGGAGGGATTTCAGATACGCAGTATTTT.

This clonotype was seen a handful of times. CDR3 amino acids: CASSIQGWDQPQHF. CDR3 bases: TGTGCCAGCAGTATTCAGGGATGGGATCAGCCCCAGCATTTT. V usage is TRBV27 and J usage is TRBJ1-5; maybe TRBD1 (5 bases). Trimming removed 5 bases from V and 5 bases from J, with 13 bases in between. The CDR3 length is 14 residues. Germline V gene sequence: CDR1 MNHEY, CDR2 SMNVEV (reference sequence).

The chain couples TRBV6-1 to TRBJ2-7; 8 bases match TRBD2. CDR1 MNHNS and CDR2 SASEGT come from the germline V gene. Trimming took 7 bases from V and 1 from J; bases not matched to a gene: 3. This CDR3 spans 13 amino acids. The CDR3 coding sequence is TGTGCCAGCAATAGCGGGGCTTCCTACGAGCAGTACTTC. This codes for CASNSGASYEQYF.

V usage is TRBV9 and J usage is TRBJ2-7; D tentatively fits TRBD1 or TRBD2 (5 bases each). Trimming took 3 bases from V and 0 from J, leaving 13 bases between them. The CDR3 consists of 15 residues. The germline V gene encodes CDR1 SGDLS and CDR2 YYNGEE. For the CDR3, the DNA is TGTGCCAGCAGCGACGGGGACCGTGACTCCTACGAGCAGTACTTC. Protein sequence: CASSDGDRDSYEQYF.

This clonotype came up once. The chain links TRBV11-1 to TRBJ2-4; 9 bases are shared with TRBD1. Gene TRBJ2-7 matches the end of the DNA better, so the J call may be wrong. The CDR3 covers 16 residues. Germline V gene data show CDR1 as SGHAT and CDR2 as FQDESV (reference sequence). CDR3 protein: CASSLGPGTGSYEQYF. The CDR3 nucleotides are TGTGCCAGCAGCTTAGGGCCCGGGACAGGGTCGTACGAGCAGTACTTC.

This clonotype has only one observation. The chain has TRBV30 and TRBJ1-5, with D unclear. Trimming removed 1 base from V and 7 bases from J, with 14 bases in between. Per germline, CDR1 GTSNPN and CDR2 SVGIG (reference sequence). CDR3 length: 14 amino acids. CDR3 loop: CAWSEGNVVQPQHF. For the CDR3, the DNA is TGTGCCTGGAGTGAAGGCAATGTGGTGCAGCCCCAGCATTTT.

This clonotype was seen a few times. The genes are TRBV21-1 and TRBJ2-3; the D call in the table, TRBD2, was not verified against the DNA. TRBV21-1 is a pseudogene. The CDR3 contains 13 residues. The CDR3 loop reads CASRGLEEDTQYF. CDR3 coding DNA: TGTGCCAGCCGGGGACTAGAAGAAGATACGCAGTATTTT.

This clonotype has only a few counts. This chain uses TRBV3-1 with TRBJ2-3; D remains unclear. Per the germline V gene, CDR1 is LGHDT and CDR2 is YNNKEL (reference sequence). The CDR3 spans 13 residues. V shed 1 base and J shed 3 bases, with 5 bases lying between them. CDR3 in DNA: TGTGCCAGCAGCCAAGGGATGACAGATACGCAGTATTTT. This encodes CASSQGMTDTQYF.

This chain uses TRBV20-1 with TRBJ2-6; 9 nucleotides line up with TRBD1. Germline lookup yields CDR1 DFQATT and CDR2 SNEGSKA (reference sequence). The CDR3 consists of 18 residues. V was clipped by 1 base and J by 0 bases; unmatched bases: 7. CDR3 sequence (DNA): TGCAGTGCTAGAGGACAGGGGGTAAACTCCTCTGGGGCCAACGTCCTGACTTTC. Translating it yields CSARGQGVNSSGANVLTF.

CDR3 region: CSAAPGAGAYNEQYF. The CDR3 coding sequence is TGCAGTGCCGCTCCGGGAGCGGGAGCCTACAATGAGCAGTACTTC. This chain links TRBV20-1 with TRBJ2-1, with 8 bases matching TRBD2. With the DNA end fitting TRBJ2-7 better, the J assignment may be wrong. Germline CDR1 is DFQATT and CDR2 is SNEGSKA (reference sequence). The CDR3 has 15 residues.

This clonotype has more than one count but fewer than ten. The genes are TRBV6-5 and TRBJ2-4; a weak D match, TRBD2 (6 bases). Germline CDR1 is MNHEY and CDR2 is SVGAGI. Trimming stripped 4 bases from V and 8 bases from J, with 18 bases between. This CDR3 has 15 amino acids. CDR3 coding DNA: TGTGCCAGCAGTTTCACTTTGGGGGGATCAGACATTCAGTACTTC. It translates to CASSFTLGGSDIQYF.

The DNA of the CDR3 is TGTGCCAGCAGTTTAACCGCGGGTAGGCGAGGGGGGGCCAACGTCCTGACTTTC. Amino acid sequence: CASSLTAGRRGGANVLTF. V usage is TRBV27 and J usage is TRBJ2-6; possibly TRBD2 for D (5 bases). V was cut by 2 bases and J by 4 bases, with 18 bases left in between. In germline, CDR1 is MNHEY, CDR2 SMNVEV (reference sequence). This CDR3 is built from 18 residues.

CDR3 region: CAWSVGDNSGRSYEQFF. CDR3 nucleotide sequence: TGTGCCTGGAGCGTGGGGGATAATAGCGGGAGATCCTATGAGCAGTTCTTC. The J gene is TRBJ2-1, the V gene TRBV30; 9 positions match TRBD2. The CDR3 is 17 residues long. Germline CDR1 reads GTSNPN; CDR2 reads SVGIG (reference sequence). The ends lost 3 bases at V and 8 bases at J; junction bases unmatched: 17.

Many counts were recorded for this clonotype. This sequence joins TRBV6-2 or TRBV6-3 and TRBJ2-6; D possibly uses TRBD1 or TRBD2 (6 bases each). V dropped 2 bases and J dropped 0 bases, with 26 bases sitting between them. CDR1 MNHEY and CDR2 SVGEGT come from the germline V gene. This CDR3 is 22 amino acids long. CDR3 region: CASSYPARGGNSAGSGANVLTF. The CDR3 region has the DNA TGTGCCAGCAGTTACCCAGCCAGGGGCGGGAACTCTGCAGGCTCTGGGGCCAACGTCCTGACTTTC.

CDR3 residues: CASSLEGVGNRNTEAFF. Here the CDR3 DNA reads TGTGCCAGCAGCTTAGAGGGCGTAGGTAATCGGAACACTGAAGCTTTCTTT. The chain has TRBV7-2 and TRBJ1-1; D is uncertain. The CDR3 has 17 residues. V was cut by 1 base and J by 1 base, with 16 bases left in between. Germline CDR1 reads SGHTA; CDR2 reads FQGNSA. Together with reference TRBV7-2 and TRBJ1-1, the CDR3 gives the full variable domain: GAGVSQSPSNKVTEKGKDVELRCDPISGHTALYWYRQSLGQGLEFLIYFQGNSAPDKSGLPSDRFSAERTGGSVSTLTIQRTQQEDSAVYLCASSLEGVGNRNTEAFFGQGTRLTVV.

The CDR3 loop reads CASMGNYGYTF. In DNA form, the CDR3 reads TGTGCCAGCATGGGAAACTATGGCTACACCTTC. The rearrangement links TRBV6-6 to TRBJ1-2; D uncertain. The CDR3 runs 11 residues. The germline gives CDR1 MNHNY, CDR2 SVGAGI (reference sequence). V lost 7 bases, J lost 2 bases, and 5 bases lay in between.